This T cell receptor beta chain was sequenced during a study of T cells in Graves' hyperthyroidism and ophthalmopathy. General study results and limits: By a 13 V-J model, ophthalmopathy was set apart from stable hyperthyroidism.

In the case of this clonotype: Antigen unknown.

The source material, RNA transcripts, was used to amplify TCR beta CDR3 regions. The primer set for the first-round RT-PCR of the TCR CDR3 was HTBI. TCRdb called the multiplex PCR reads again in MiXCR, with one record for every CDR3 protein. The sample has some 250,000 distinct CDR3 sequences; roughly 15% are singletons. The authors took PBMCs from 10 ml fresh peripheral blood. The germline gives CDR1 DFQATT, CDR2 SNEGSKA (reference sequence). V was pared by 0 bases and J by 6 bases, with 9 bases between. CDR3 length: 12 amino acids. The chain combines TRBV20-1 with TRBJ2-7; unclear D gene. The receptor was derived from a woman in her 40s with Graves' hyperthyroidism that later progressed to Graves' ophthalmopathy. The sequenced sample was blood. CDR3 sequence reads: CSAREISAEQYF. CDR3 nucleotide sequence: TGCAGTGCTAGAGAGATTAGTGCCGAGCAGTACTTC.